This passage covers 19 T cell receptor beta chains from one sample sequenced in a study of response to subunit inactivated influenza vaccine. TCRdb re-analysed the RT-PCR reads in MiXCR, keeping a single row per CDR3 protein. The sample includes some 600,000 distinct CDR3 sequences, approximately 14% seen only once; the top ten take 7.6%. Sample: PBMCs from blood, taken 14 to 15 days before vaccination. The source is a man aged 50-60 years who received an inactivated influenza vaccine.

The V call is TRBV6-1, the J call TRBJ2-1, with 9 bases fitting TRBD2. V was clipped by 2 bases and J by 6 bases; unmatched bases: 2. CDR3 length equals 14 residues. CDR1 MNHNS and CDR2 SASEGT come from the germline V gene. CDR3 in DNA: TGTGCCAGCAGTGAACTAGCGGGATTCAATGAGCAGTTCTTC. This encodes CASSELAGFNEQFF.

The sample holds many counts of this clonotype. The V gene is TRBV10-3, the J gene TRBJ2-7, with 13 bases fitting TRBD2. V gave up 6 bases and J gave up 2 bases; unmatched junction bases: 4. The germline gives CDR1 ENHRY, CDR2 SYGVKD. This CDR3 contains 15 residues. In DNA, the CDR3 is TGTGCCATCAGCCGAACTAGCGGGGGGGCCTACGAGCAGTACTTC. Its translation is CAISRTSGGAYEQYF.

This clonotype occurred many times. The CDR3 protein is CASSAGTANTGELFF. In DNA form, the CDR3 reads TGTGCCAGCAGCGCTGGGACAGCGAACACCGGGGAGCTGTTTTTT. This sequence joins TRBV5-4 and TRBJ2-2, with 7 nucleotides matching TRBD1. CDR1 and CDR2 from the germline V gene are SGHNT and YYREEE (reference sequence). The CDR3 totals 15 residues. The ends lost 4 bases at V and 0 bases at J; junction bases unmatched: 3.

This sequence joins TRBV13 and TRBJ2-1, with 12 bases matching TRBD2. Looked up from germline, CDR1 is PRHDT and CDR2 is FYEKMQ (reference sequence). The length of the CDR3 is 18 residues. V trimming: 6 bases; J trimming: 0 bases; junction bases outside the gene matches: 9. The DNA for the CDR3 is TGTGCCAGCAGTACGGGACTAGCGGGTTTAAGCTCCTACAATGAGCAGTTCTTC. This sequence encodes CASSTGLAGLSSYNEQFF.

This clonotype was found a few times. The chain links TRBV5-6 to TRBJ2-1; 11 positions agree with TRBD2. J was trimmed by 0 bases and V by 1 base; bases with no gene match: 6. CDR3 size: 18 residues. Germline lookup yields CDR1 SGHDT and CDR2 YYEEEE. CDR3 residues: CASSLFRTSGSSYNEQFF. The CDR3 coding sequence is TGTGCCAGCAGCTTGTTTAGAACTAGCGGGAGCTCCTACAATGAGCAGTTCTTC.

Only a few counts were recorded for this clonotype. The V and J genes are TRBV5-1 and TRBJ2-1, with D perhaps assigned TRBD1 or TRBD2 (8 bases each). The CDR3 is 20 residues long. The germline V and J ends were trimmed by 4 bases and 0 bases, with 26 bases remaining between them. The V gene's germline CDR1 is SGHRS and CDR2 YFSETQ. CDR3 sequence: CASSGQGVLAVRGSYNEQFF. CDR3 coding DNA: TGCGCCAGCAGCGGACAGGGTGTACTAGCGGTGAGGGGCTCCTACAATGAGCAGTTCTTC. Drawing the rest from reference TRBV5-1 and TRBJ2-1, the complete variable domain is KAGVTQTPRYLIKTRGQQVTLSCSPISGHRSVSWYQQTPGQGLQFLFEYFSETQRNKGNFPGRFSGRQFSNSRSEMNVSTLELGDSALYLCASSGQGVLAVRGSYNEQFFGPGTRLTVL.

This clonotype turned up a few times. The chain combines TRBV14 with TRBJ2-1; D uncertain. This CDR3 is 14 amino acids long. V was trimmed by 5 bases and J by 0 bases, leaving 8 bases between them. Germline values: CDR1 SGHDN, CDR2 FVKESK. The chain's CDR3 is CASSGESSYNEQFF. CDR3 DNA: TGTGCCAGCAGCGGCGAGAGCTCCTACAATGAGCAGTTCTTC.

The rearrangement joins TRBV20-1 to TRBJ1-5; D is uncertain. V shed 3 bases and J shed 5 bases, with 11 bases lying between them. Germline CDR1 and CDR2: DFQATT and SNEGSKA (reference sequence). CDR3 length: 13 residues. DNA of the CDR3: TGCAGTGCTAGTGACGGGAGTGATCAGCCCCAGCATTTT. It yields the protein CSASDGSDQPQHF.

This clonotype was counted between two and nine times. The chain has TRBV14 and TRBJ1-1; a possible D gene is TRBD1 (5 bases). Trimming pared 4 bases from V and 2 bases from J, leaving 11 bases between. This CDR3 region has 14 residues. The germline gives CDR1 SGHDN, CDR2 FVKESK. CDR3 nucleotides: TGTGCCAGCAGCCGAGGGGTGCCAAACACTGAAGCTTTCTTT. It specifies CASSRGVPNTEAFF. Together with reference TRBV14 and TRBJ1-1, the CDR3 gives the full variable domain: EAGVTQFPSHSVIEKGQTVTLRCDPISGHDNLYWYRRVMGKEIKFLLHFVKESKQDESGMPNNRFLAERTGGTYSTLKVQPAELEDSGVYFCASSRGVPNTEAFFGQGTRLTVV.

The chain combines TRBV6-1 with TRBJ2-7, with D unclear. The germline gives CDR1 MNHNS, CDR2 SASEGT. The V and J ends lost 5 bases and 0 bases respectively, with 8 bases between them. The CDR3 covers 13 residues. The CDR3 sequence is CASSSSYSYEQYF. Written as DNA, the CDR3 is TGTGCCAGCAGTAGCAGCTACTCCTACGAGCAGTACTTC.

This clonotype was detected only a few times. J is TRBJ2-7 and V is TRBV28, with 9 positions matching TRBD1. The CDR3 is made up of 15 amino acids. V lost 5 bases and J lost 4; bases outside the gene matches: 9. Germline assignment: CDR1 MDHEN and CDR2 SYDVKM. The DNA for the CDR3 is TGTGCCAGCAGTCCGGGGACAGGGTACCCTTACGAGCAGTACTTC. Translated: CASSPGTGYPYEQYF.

This clonotype has a count of ten or more. One junction end does not reproduce the germline sequence, and a read error may be involved. The rearrangement joins TRBV7-3 to TRBJ2-3; tentatively, D is TRBD1 or TRBD2 (5 bases each). This CDR3 has 15 amino acids. Germline V gene sequence: CDR1 SGHTA, CDR2 FQGTGA. CDR3 coding DNA: TGCGCCAGCAGCCTCGGGACCTCCGGGCCAGATACGCAGTATTTT. Translation gives CASSLGTSGPDTQYF.

This clonotype appeared a few times. A junction end diverges from the germline sequence, so it may reflect a read error. In DNA, the CDR3 is TGTGCCAGTAGCATAGCGGAAACCTCCTACAATGAGCAGTTCTTC. As protein: CASSIAETSYNEQFF. The rearrangement links TRBV19 to TRBJ2-1; perhaps TRBD2 as D (6 bases). Germline lookup yields CDR1 LNHDA and CDR2 SQIVND (reference sequence). The CDR3 sequence is 15 residues long.

V gene TRBV12-3 or TRBV12-4 combines with J gene TRBJ2-7, with 7 positions matching TRBD2. The V segment lost 3 bases and the J segment 4 bases; nucleotides outside the gene matches: 3. The CDR3 has 13 residues. For the CDR3, the DNA is TGTGCCAGCAGTTTTGCTAGCGGTTACGAGCAGTACTTC. Translation gives CASSFASGYEQYF.

The J gene is TRBJ2-3, the V gene TRBV15, with 12 bases lining up with TRBD2. CDR3 length: 17 amino acids. The V segment lost 4 bases and the J segment 2 bases; nucleotides outside the gene matches: 7. Germline CDR1 and CDR2: LNHNV and YYDKDF (reference sequence). For the CDR3, the DNA is TGTGCCACCAGCACCCGACTAGCGGGAGCCGTCACAGATACGCAGTATTTT. This gives the protein CATSTRLAGAVTDTQYF.

This clonotype was picked up a small number of times. The chain is built from TRBV15 and TRBJ1-1; no clear D. CDR3 length equals 13 residues. The V gene lost 0 bases and the J gene lost 11 bases, with 13 bases spanning the gap. Germline CDR1 and CDR2: LNHNV and YYDKDF (reference sequence). DNA of the CDR3: TGTGCCACCAGCAGAGAGTCGGATAGGGAGGCTTTCTTT. It is translated as CATSRESDREAFF.

The chain recombines TRBV3-1 with TRBJ2-1, with 7 bases that match TRBD2. V shed 1 base and J 15 bases; nucleotides not matched to a gene: 6. The CDR3 extends over 12 amino acids. CDR1 is LGHDT and CDR2 is YNNKEL in the germline V gene (reference sequence). CDR3: CASSQGEGVRFF. The CDR3, as DNA: TGTGCCAGCAGCCAAGGGGAGGGCGTTCGGTTCTTC.

On this clonotype itself: Germline and junction disagree at one end, which may indicate a read error. This rearrangement joins TRBV7-8 to TRBJ2-3; D remains unclear. The germline V gene has CDR1 SGHVS and CDR2 FQNEAQ. This CDR3 is built from 12 residues. CDR3 bases: TGTGCCAGCGGCTTAGGCTCGGATACGCAGTATTTT. Translated, it gives CASGLGSDTQYF.

This clonotype has a handful of counts. The chain is built from TRBV27 and TRBJ2-1; no clear D. This CDR3 contains 11 residues. Trimming stripped 7 bases from V and 8 bases from J, with 9 bases between. Per germline, CDR1 MNHEY and CDR2 SMNVEV (reference sequence). The CDR3: CASTRGYEQFF. The CDR3 DNA sequence: TGTGCCAGCACCAGAGGCTATGAGCAGTTCTTC.